The subject of this entry is one TCR beta chain. V dropped 4 bases and J dropped 3; count of bases not matched to a gene: 4. Germline assignment: CDR1 SGHRS and CDR2 YFSETQ. The CDR3 extends over 14 amino acids. Original analysis: Estimated nucleated cell counts came from reference gene primer amplification. The assay was immunoSEQ multiplex PCR, and TCRdb's table has in-frame clones only and misses some. The V and J calls and clone size come from that table; D and trimming were worked out from the DNA. In the table there are roughly 280,000 clones, 75% to 90% of which are singletons. This specimen comes from a study of blood T cell repertoires in COVID-19.

The specimen sequenced was peripheral blood. The sequence derives from a woman in her 50s who had recovered from COVID-19. V and J are TRBV5-1 and TRBJ2-5; TRBD2 matches at 9 bases. The CDR3: CASSQAGGEETQYF. The DNA of the CDR3 is TGCGCCAGCAGCCAAGCGGGGGGCGAAGAGACCCAGTACTTC.